This TCR beta chain derives from a study of T-cell reconstitution after alpha-beta-depleted transplantation in children. Study-wide points: Where some patients showed high TCRbeta diversity at day 60, it came from recipient T cells and thymic progenitors that had survived. Among T cells one year after transplant, newly produced cells accounted for most counts and diversity. Several hundred expanded graft clones reportedly supplied alpha-beta T cells about two months after transplant.

This CDR3 region has 13 residues. Trimming cost V 6 bases and J 1 base, with 10 bases left between them. Germline assignment: CDR1 DFQATT and CDR2 SNEGSKA (reference sequence). This clonotype was seen ten or more times. The antigen remains unidentified. The authors prepared the TCRbeta library with unique molecular identifiers. TCRdb reanalysed the PCR reads using MiXCR and keeps one entry per CDR3 protein. The sample lists 670,000 or so distinct CDR3 sequences; roughly 13% were seen once. This TCR derives from a girl aged 2-10 years with congenital amegakaryocytic thrombocytopenia, due to receive a stem cell transplant. Sequencing was performed on PBMCs, taken before TCRalphabeta/CD19-depleted stem cell transplant. This chain connects TRBV20-1 to TRBJ1-5; possibly TRBD1 for D (6 bases). The CDR3 region has the DNA TGCAGTGCCTCGGACAGCAGCAATCAGCCCCAGCATTTT. Its translation is CSASDSSNQPQHF.